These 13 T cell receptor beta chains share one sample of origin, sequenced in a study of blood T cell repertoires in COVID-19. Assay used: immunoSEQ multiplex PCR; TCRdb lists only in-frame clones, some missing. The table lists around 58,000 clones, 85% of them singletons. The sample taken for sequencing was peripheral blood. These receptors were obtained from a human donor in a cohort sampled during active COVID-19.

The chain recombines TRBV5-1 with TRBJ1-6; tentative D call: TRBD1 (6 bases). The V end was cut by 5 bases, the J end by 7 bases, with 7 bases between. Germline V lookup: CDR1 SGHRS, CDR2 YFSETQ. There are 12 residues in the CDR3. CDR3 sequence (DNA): TGCGCCAGCAGTACAGGGAATTCACCCCTCCACTTT. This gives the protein CASSTGNSPLHF.

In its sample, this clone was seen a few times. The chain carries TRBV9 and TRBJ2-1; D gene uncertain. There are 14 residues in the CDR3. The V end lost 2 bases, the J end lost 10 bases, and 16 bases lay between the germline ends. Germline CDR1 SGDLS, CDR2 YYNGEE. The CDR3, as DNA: TGTGCCAGCAGCGTCGGAGTGGTAGCTGGGGAGCAGTTCTTC. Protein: CASSVGVVAGEQFF.

CDR3 DNA sequence: TGTGCCAGCAGCTTAGTAGGGGGGGAGAACACAGATACGCAGTATTTT. As protein: CASSLVGGENTDTQYF. This chain links TRBV7-2 with TRBJ2-3; the D gene is possibly TRBD2 (7 bases). Trimming left V 1 base short and J 2 bases short, with 13 bases between. The CDR3 has 16 residues. Germline loops: CDR1 SGHTA, CDR2 FQGNSA.

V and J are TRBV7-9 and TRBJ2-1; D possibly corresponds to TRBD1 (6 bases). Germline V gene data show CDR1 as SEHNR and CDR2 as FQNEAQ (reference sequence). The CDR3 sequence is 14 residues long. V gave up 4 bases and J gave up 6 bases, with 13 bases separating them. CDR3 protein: CASSSPGQPNEQFF. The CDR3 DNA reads TGTGCCAGCAGCTCGCCGGGACAACCCAATGAGCAGTTCTTC. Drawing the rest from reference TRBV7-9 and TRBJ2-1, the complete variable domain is DTGVSQNPRHKITKRGQNVTFRCDPISEHNRLYWYRQTLGQGPEFLTYFQNEAQLEKSRLLSDRFSAERPKGSFSTLEIQRTEQGDSAMYLCASSSPGQPNEQFFGPGTRLTVL.

The DNA of the CDR3 is TGTGCCAGCAGCCTCGAGTGGAATGAGCAGTTCTTC. Translated: CASSLEWNEQFF. The chain uses TRBV6-6 and TRBJ2-1; D call uncertain. CDR3 length: 12 residues. Trimming took off 6 bases at V and 7 bases at J, with 10 bases between the two ends. Germline V lookup: CDR1 MNHNY, CDR2 SVGAGI (reference sequence).

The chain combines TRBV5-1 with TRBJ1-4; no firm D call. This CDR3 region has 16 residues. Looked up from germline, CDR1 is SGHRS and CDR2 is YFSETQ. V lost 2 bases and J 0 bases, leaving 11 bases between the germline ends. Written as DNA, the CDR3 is TGCGCCAGCAGCTTTGGCAGGACTGCAACTAATGAAAAACTGTTTTTT. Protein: CASSFGRTATNEKLFF.

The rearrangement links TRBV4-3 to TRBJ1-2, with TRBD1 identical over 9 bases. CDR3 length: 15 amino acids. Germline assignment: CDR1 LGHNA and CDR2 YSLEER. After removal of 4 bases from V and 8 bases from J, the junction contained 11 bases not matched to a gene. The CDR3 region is CASSRLPGDREGYTF. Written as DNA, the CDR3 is TGCGCCAGCAGCCGATTGCCAGGGGACAGGGAAGGCTACACCTTC.

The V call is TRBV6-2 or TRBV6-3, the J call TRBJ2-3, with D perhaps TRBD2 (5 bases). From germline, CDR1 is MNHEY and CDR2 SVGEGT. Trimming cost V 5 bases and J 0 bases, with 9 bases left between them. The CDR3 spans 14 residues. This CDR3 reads CASSPGYSTDTQYF. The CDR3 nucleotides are TGTGCCAGCAGTCCGGGATATAGCACAGATACGCAGTATTTT.

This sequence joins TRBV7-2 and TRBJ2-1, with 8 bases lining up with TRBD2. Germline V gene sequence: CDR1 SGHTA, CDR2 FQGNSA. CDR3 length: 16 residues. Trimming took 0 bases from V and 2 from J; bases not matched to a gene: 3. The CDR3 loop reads CASSLAGTSTYNEQFF. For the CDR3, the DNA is TGTGCCAGCAGCTTAGCGGGGACTAGTACCTACAATGAGCAGTTCTTC.

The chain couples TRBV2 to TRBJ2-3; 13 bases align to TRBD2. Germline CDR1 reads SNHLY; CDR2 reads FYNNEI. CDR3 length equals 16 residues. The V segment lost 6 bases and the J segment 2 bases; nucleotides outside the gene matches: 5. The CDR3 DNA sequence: TGTGCCAGCAGACCGACTAGCGGGGGGACCACAGATACGCAGTATTTT. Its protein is CASRPTSGGTTDTQYF.

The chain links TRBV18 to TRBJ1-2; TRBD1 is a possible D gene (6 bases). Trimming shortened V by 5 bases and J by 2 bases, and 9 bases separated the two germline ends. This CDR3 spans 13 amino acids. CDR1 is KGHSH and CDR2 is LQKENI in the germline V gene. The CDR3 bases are TGTGCCAGCTCAAATGACAGGAACTATGGCTACACCTTC. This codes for CASSNDRNYGYTF.

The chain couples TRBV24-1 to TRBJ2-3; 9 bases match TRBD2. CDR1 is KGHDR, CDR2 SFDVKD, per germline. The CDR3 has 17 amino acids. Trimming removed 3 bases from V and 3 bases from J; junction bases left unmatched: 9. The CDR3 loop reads CATSDPRGSGGTDTQYF. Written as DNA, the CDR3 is TGTGCCACCAGTGATCCCCGAGGTAGCGGGGGTACAGATACGCAGTATTTT.

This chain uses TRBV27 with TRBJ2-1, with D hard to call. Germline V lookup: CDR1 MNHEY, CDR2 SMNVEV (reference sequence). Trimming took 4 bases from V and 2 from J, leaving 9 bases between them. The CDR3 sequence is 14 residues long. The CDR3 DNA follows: TGTGCCAGCAGTTCGGGTGGCCCCTACAATGAGCAGTTCTTC. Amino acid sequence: CASSSGGPYNEQFF.